This entry is about one T cell receptor (beta chain). Its antigen is currently unknown. The sample is drawn from a study of cytotoxic CD8 clonotypes in ibrutinib-treated CLL. The method was immunoSEQ multiplex PCR; TCRdb's version includes in-frame clones alone and lacks a portion of them. Found here are roughly 300,000 clones, 70% to 80% of them singletons; the top ten hold about 6%. V was clipped by 0 bases and J by 0 bases, with 10 bases between them. The CDR3 is 16 residues long. Germline V CDR1 and CDR2: LGHNT, FRNRAP. Study-wide findings and caveats: Whereas clonality rose at ibrutinib response, it declined toward baseline at progression. Progressing and sustained-remission patients had different sampling times. Baseline values of clonality outstripped age-matched healthy donors and followed circulating CD8+ T-cell counts.

This TCR was recovered from a human donor with chronic lymphocytic leukemia. Sequences were derived from PBMCs, sampled at disease progression, from a patient treated with ibrutinib. J is TRBJ2-3 and V is TRBV12-5, with no clear D. This chain's CDR3 is CASGLVQGKSTDTQYF. CDR3 sequence (DNA): TGTGCTAGTGGTTTGGTACAAGGGAAGAGCACAGATACGCAGTATTTT.